The next 25 T cell receptor beta chains were all read from a single sample in a study of technical replicates of blood from a few donors. Profiling relied on immunoSEQ multiplex PCR, and the TCRdb table lists in-frame clones only, not all of them. The sample comprises about 82,000 clones, nearly 96% of which are singletons, and 0.3% to 0.45% rests with the top ten. Sequencing used T cells isolated from PBMCs. Receptors originate from a human donor in good health.

The rearrangement joins TRBV2 to TRBJ2-3, with 11 bases identical to TRBD2. The CDR3 has 15 residues. Looked up from germline, CDR1 is SNHLY and CDR2 is FYNNEI. Losses at the gene ends were 5 bases for V and 1 base for J; bases not matched to a gene: 2. As DNA, the CDR3 is TGTGCCAGCAGTAAACTAGCGGGAGGCACAGATACGCAGTATTTT. This sequence encodes CASSKLAGGTDTQYF.

This clone came up once. V is TRBV6-1 and J is TRBJ2-2; 7 bases are a match to TRBD1. Germline V CDR1 and CDR2: MNHNS, SASEGT. This CDR3 is built from 13 residues. The DNA for the CDR3 is TGTGCAACCGGGACAGTTCGTTCCGGGGAGCTGTTTTTT. Protein: CATGTVRSGELFF.

The chain employs TRBV7-2 and TRBJ1-5; possible D gene TRBD1, 5 bases. V shed 2 bases and J shed 11 bases, with 19 bases lying between them. CDR1 and CDR2 (germline): SGHTA, FQGNSA. The CDR3 spans 15 residues. CDR3 sequence (DNA): TGTGCCAGCAGCTTATTGGGAACAGGCGGCGAGGCCCAGCATTTT. It is translated as CASSLLGTGGEAQHF.

The J gene is TRBJ2-1, the V gene TRBV5-6; D might be TRBD2 (6 bases). Trimming removed 4 bases at V and 1 base at J, with 12 bases between. This CDR3 is 15 amino acids long. Germline values: CDR1 SGHDT, CDR2 YYEEEE. In DNA, the CDR3 is TGTGCCAGCAGCCCCGGAGGGTGGTCCTACAATGAGCAGTTCTTC. This codes for CASSPGGWSYNEQFF. Variable domain in full (rest from reference TRBV5-6 and TRBJ2-1): DAGVTQSPTHLIKTRGQQVTLRCSPKSGHDTVSWYQQALGQGPQFIFQYYEEEERQRGNFPDRFSGHQFPNYSSELNVNALLLGDSALYLCASSPGGWSYNEQFFGPGTRLTVL.

The genes are TRBV5-4 and TRBJ1-3; no definite D call. Germline V lookup: CDR1 SGHNT, CDR2 YYREEE (reference sequence). Trimming took off 1 base at V and 1 base at J, with 6 bases between the two ends. The CDR3 runs to 14 residues. CDR3 amino acids: CASSLRASGNTIYF. The CDR3 bases are TGTGCCAGCAGCTTGCGAGCATCTGGAAACACCATATATTTT.

The V call is TRBV4-2, the J call TRBJ2-5, with a possible D match to TRBD1 (5 bases). The CDR3 sequence is 15 residues long. Trimming stripped 1 base from V and 3 bases from J, with 12 bases between. Germline V CDR1 and CDR2: LGHNA, YNFKEQ. CDR3 nucleotides: TGTGCCAGCAGCCAAGTTGGGGCCAGCGAAGAGACCCAGTACTTC. Translated: CASSQVGASEETQYF.

The V gene is TRBV6-4, the J gene TRBJ2-1; 7 nucleotides match TRBD2. CDR3 length equals 14 residues. Per germline, CDR1 MRHNA and CDR2 SNTAGT. Losses at the gene ends were 7 bases for V and 6 bases for J; bases not matched to a gene: 9. CDR3 coding DNA: TGTGCCAGCACCATGGAGGGCGGGGGCAATGAGCAGTTCTTC. Translating it yields CASTMEGGGNEQFF.

The CDR3 region is CASSQDRGRPSYNEQFF. The CDR3, as DNA: TGCGCCAGCAGCCAAGATCGCGGGAGGCCTTCCTACAATGAGCAGTTCTTC. The V call is TRBV4-3, the J call TRBJ2-1; 8 bases agree with TRBD2. Trimming removed 0 bases from V and 1 base from J; junction bases left unmatched: 5. CDR3 length: 17 residues. The germline V gene encodes CDR1 LGHNA and CDR2 YSLEER.

This sequence joins TRBV9 and TRBJ1-1; unclear D gene. Germline V gene lookup returns CDR1 SGDLS and CDR2 YYNGEE. The V end was cut by 0 bases, the J end by 1 base, with 7 bases between. This CDR3 contains 14 residues. The CDR3 reads CASSVVPENTEAFF. The CDR3 DNA sequence: TGTGCCAGCAGCGTAGTCCCAGAGAACACTGAAGCTTTCTTT.

This clone was counted only a few times. This chain uses TRBV5-6 with TRBJ1-1; 8 bases align to TRBD1. This CDR3 has 15 amino acids. After removal of 3 bases from V and 5 bases from J, the junction contained 9 bases not matched to a gene. Germline V CDR1 and CDR2: SGHDT, YYEEEE. The CDR3 DNA reads TGTGCCAGCAGCTACCAACAGGGGGGAAGAACTGAAGCTTTCTTT. The encoded protein is CASSYQQGGRTEAFF. Full variable domain (missing parts from reference TRBV5-6 and TRBJ1-1): DAGVTQSPTHLIKTRGQQVTLRCSPKSGHDTVSWYQQALGQGPQFIFQYYEEEERQRGNFPDRFSGHQFPNYSSELNVNALLLGDSALYLCASSYQQGGRTEAFFGQGTRLTVV.

CDR3 coding DNA: TGTGCCAGTAGTATATCTGCGCTCTCCTACAATGAGCAGTTCTTC. It is translated as CASSISALSYNEQFF. The chain joins TRBV19 to TRBJ2-1; no reliable D call. The CDR3 runs to 15 residues. V was pared by 2 bases and J by 0 bases, with 8 bases between. CDR1 is LNHDA, CDR2 SQIVND, per germline (reference sequence).

This sequence joins TRBV30 and TRBJ1-5; possible D gene TRBD1, 6 bases. The ends were cut back, 1 base at V and 3 bases at J, with 10 bases in the middle. The CDR3 is 14 amino acids. The germline gives CDR1 GTSNPN, CDR2 SVGIG (reference sequence). DNA for the CDR3: TGTGCCTGGAGTGGACAGGAGTACAATCAGCCCCAGCATTTT. As protein: CAWSGQEYNQPQHF.

The V gene is TRBV2, the J gene TRBJ2-1; 8 bases are a match to TRBD2. This CDR3 region has 14 residues. Trimming cost V 6 bases and J 7 bases; bases outside gene matches: 8. Germline values: CDR1 SNHLY, CDR2 FYNNEI. This CDR3 reads CASRTSGSVNEQFF. In DNA form, the CDR3 reads TGTGCCAGCAGAACAAGCGGGAGTGTAAATGAGCAGTTCTTC.

The chain has TRBV2 and TRBJ2-2, with 10 nucleotides matching TRBD1. Germline CDR1 reads SNHLY; CDR2 reads FYNNEI. The V gene end was trimmed by 4 bases and the J gene end by 9 bases; junction bases not matched to a gene: 2. The CDR3 runs to 13 residues. The CDR3 DNA reads as TGTGCCAGCAGTGGACAGGGGGCAAGGGAGCTGTTTTTT. As protein: CASSGQGARELFF. The variable domain in full, completed from reference TRBV2 and TRBJ2-2, reads EPEVTQTPSHQVTQMGQEVILRCVPISNHLYFYWYRQILGQKVEFLVSFYNNEISEKSEIFDDQFSVERPDGSNFTLKIRSTKLEDSAMYFCASSGQGARELFFGEGSRLTVL.

This clone occurred once. The V call is TRBV29-1, the J call TRBJ2-5, with D perhaps matching TRBD2 (5 bases). V lost 7 bases and J 4 bases, leaving 16 bases between the germline ends. Germline V gene data show CDR1 as SQVTM and CDR2 as ANQGSEA. This CDR3 contains 13 residues. CDR3 in amino acids: CSGHGGSTETQYF. In nucleotides, the CDR3 is TGCAGCGGACACGGAGGTTCTACAGAGACCCAGTACTTC.

The CDR3 coding sequence is TGTGCCAGCAGCCCGTCGGTTTACGAGCAGTACTTC. It is translated as CASSPSVYEQYF. The chain recombines TRBV14 with TRBJ2-7; no firm D call. In germline, CDR1 is SGHDN, CDR2 FVKESK. The CDR3 contains 12 residues. V lost 4 bases and J 4 bases, leaving 8 bases between the germline ends.

This chain links TRBV13 with TRBJ2-4, with a weak D call TRBD2 (6 bases). V lost 4 bases to trimming and J lost 8 bases, with 9 bases between them. The CDR3 has 12 amino acids. Germline V gene lookup returns CDR1 PRHDT and CDR2 FYEKMQ (reference sequence). The DNA for the CDR3 is TGTGCCAGCAGCTCGGGGGAGGACATTCAGTACTTC. Residues: CASSSGEDIQYF.

The V gene is TRBV6-5, the J gene TRBJ2-1; possibly TRBD2 for D (6 bases). The V gene lost 7 bases and the J gene lost 3 bases, with 13 bases spanning the gap. Germline loops: CDR1 MNHEY, CDR2 SVGAGI. The CDR3 sequence is 14 residues long. The CDR3 region is CASNEGGYYNEQFF. The DNA for the CDR3 is TGTGCCAGCAATGAGGGAGGATACTACAATGAGCAGTTCTTC.

The V call is TRBV27, the J call TRBJ2-1; D gene unclear. CDR1 is MNHEY and CDR2 is SMNVEV in the germline V gene (reference sequence). This CDR3 is 13 amino acids long. V was trimmed by 0 bases and J by 7 bases, leaving 7 bases between them. This chain's CDR3 is CASSLSARNEQFF. The CDR3 DNA reads as TGTGCCAGCAGTTTATCGGCGCGGAATGAGCAGTTCTTC.

The chain joins TRBV27 to TRBJ2-1, with TRBD2 identical over 10 bases. Looked up from germline, CDR1 is MNHEY and CDR2 is SMNVEV (reference sequence). Trimming at V came to 6 bases and at J to 4 bases, leaving 9 bases not matched to a gene. This CDR3 contains 16 residues. CDR3 in amino acids: CASSPSLAGVYNEQFF. As DNA, the CDR3 is TGTGCCAGCAGCCCCTCCCTAGCGGGAGTTTACAATGAGCAGTTCTTC.

V usage is TRBV4-1 and J usage is TRBJ2-7; TRBD1 matches at 9 bases. The CDR3 has 15 residues. The V gene end was trimmed by 2 bases and the J gene end by 5 bases; junction bases not matched to a gene: 7. Germline values: CDR1 MGHRA, CDR2 YSYEKL. The CDR3 protein is CASSQFRDRVNEQYF. CDR3 in DNA: TGCGCCAGCAGCCAATTCCGGGACAGGGTCAACGAGCAGTACTTC.

This chain connects TRBV13 to TRBJ2-7; D is uncertain. Looked up from germline, CDR1 is PRHDT and CDR2 is FYEKMQ (reference sequence). V was cut by 5 bases and J by 2 bases, with 4 bases left in between. This CDR3 has 11 amino acids. The DNA for the CDR3 is TGTGCCAGCAGCATTACCTACGAGCAGTACTTC. This codes for CASSITYEQYF.

V and J are TRBV30 and TRBJ2-2; 10 nucleotides line up with TRBD1. The CDR3 runs to 16 residues. The germline CDR1 and CDR2 sequences are GTSNPN and SVGIG (reference sequence). The V segment lost 3 bases and the J segment 7 bases; nucleotides outside the gene matches: 11. CDR3 protein: CAWSGDRQGANGELFF. The CDR3 nucleotides read TGTGCCTGGAGCGGAGATAGACAGGGGGCGAACGGGGAGCTGTTTTTT.

The V and J genes are TRBV11-2 and TRBJ2-5; a possible D gene is TRBD1 (6 bases). Germline V gene sequence: CDR1 SGHAT, CDR2 FQNNGV. The ends were cut back, 4 bases at V and 2 bases at J, with 14 bases in the middle. This CDR3 contains 15 residues. The CDR3 DNA reads as TGTGCCAGCAGCTCCCGGGACACCTATCAAGAGACCCAGTACTTC. This codes for CASSSRDTYQETQYF. The full variable domain, with the rest looked up from reference TRBV11-2 and TRBJ2-5, is EAGVAQSPRYKIIEKRQSVAFWCNPISGHATLYWYQQILGQGPKLLIQFQNNGVVDDSQLPKDRFSAERLKGVDSTLKIQPAKLEDSAVYLCASSSRDTYQETQYFGPGTRLLVL.

CDR3 amino acids: CASSSHSWGAGTSAYSNQPQHF. In nucleotides, the CDR3 is TGTGCCAGTAGTAGCCACTCGTGGGGTGCCGGGACATCCGCTTATAGCAATCAGCCCCAGCATTTT. The genes are TRBV19 and TRBJ1-5; possibly TRBD1 for D (6 bases). V dropped 4 bases and J dropped 0 bases, with 31 bases sitting between them. The CDR3 has 22 residues. Germline CDR1 and CDR2: LNHDA and SQIVND (reference sequence).